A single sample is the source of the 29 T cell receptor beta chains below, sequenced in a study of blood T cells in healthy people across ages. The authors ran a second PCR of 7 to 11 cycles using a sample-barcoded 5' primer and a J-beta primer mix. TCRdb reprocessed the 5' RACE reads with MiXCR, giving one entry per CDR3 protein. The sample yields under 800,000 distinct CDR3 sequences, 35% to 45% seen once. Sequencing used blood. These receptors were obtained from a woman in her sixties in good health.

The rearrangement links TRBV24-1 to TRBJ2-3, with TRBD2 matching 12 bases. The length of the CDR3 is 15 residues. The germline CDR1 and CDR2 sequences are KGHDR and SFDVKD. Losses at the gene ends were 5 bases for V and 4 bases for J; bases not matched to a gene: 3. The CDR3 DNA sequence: TGTGCCACCAGTGTTACTAGCGGGAGGTCAGATACGCAGTATTTT. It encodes CATSVTSGRSDTQYF.

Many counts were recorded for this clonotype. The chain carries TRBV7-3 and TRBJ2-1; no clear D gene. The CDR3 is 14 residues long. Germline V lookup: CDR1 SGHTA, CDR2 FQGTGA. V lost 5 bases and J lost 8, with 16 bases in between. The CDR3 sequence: CASSPINGVDEQFF. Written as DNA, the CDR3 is TGTGCCAGCAGCCCCATAAACGGCGTAGATGAGCAGTTCTTC.

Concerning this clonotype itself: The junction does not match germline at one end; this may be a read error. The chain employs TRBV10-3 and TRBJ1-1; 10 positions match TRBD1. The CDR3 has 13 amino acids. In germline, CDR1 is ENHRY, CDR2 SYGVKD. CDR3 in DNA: TGTGCCCTCAGTAGGGGACAGGGGACTGAAGCTTTCTTT. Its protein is CALSRGQGTEAFF.

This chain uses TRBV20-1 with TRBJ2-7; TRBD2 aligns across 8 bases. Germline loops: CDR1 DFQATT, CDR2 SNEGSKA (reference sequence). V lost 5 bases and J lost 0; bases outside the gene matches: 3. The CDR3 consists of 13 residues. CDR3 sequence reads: CSAGSGSSYEQYF. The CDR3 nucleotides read TGCAGTGCTGGGAGCGGGAGCTCCTACGAGCAGTACTTC.

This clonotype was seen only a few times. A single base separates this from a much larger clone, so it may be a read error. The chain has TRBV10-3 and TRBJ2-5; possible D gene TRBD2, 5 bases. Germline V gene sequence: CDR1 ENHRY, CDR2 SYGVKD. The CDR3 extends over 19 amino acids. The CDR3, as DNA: TGTGCCATCCGTGAAAAAGGCGGAGAGGGTAGAGGGTACCAAGAGACCCAGTACTTC. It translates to CAIREKGGEGRGYQETQYF.

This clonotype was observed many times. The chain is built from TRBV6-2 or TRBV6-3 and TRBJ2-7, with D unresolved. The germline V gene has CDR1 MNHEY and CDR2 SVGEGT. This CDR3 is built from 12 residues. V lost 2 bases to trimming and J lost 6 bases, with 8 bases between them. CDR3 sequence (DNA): TGTGCCAGCAGTTACCTGGGCACCGAGCAGTACTTC. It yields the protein CASSYLGTEQYF.

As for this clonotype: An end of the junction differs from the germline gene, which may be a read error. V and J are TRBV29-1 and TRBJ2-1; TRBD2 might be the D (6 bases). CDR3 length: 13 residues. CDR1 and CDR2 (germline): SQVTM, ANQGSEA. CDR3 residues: CSVDTRGCNERFF. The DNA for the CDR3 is TGCAGCGTTGATACACGGGGGTGCAATGAGCGGTTCTTC.

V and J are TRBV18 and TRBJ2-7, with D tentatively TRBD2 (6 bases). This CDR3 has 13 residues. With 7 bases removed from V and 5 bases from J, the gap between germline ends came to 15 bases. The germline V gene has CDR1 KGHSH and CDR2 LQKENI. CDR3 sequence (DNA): TGTGCCAGCTGCTCCGGGACTGGTGACGAGCAGTACTTC. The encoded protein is CASCSGTGDEQYF.

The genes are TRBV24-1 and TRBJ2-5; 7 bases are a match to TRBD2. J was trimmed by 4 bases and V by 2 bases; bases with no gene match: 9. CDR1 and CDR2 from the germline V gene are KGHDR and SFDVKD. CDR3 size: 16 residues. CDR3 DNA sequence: TGTGCCACCAGTGATTCAGATGGCGGGGAGGGAGAGACCCAGTACTTC. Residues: CATSDSDGGEGETQYF.

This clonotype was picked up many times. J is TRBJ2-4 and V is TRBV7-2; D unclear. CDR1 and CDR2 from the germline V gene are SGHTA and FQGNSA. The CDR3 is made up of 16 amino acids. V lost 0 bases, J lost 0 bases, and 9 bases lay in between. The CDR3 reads CASSLAFALAKNIQYF. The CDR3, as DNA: TGTGCCAGCAGCTTAGCATTCGCGTTAGCCAAAAACATTCAGTACTTC.

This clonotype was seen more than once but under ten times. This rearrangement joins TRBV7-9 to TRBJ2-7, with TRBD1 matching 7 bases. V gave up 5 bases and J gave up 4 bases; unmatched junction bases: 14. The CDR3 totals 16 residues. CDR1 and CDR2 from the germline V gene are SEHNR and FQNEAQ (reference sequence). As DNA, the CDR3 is TGTGCCAGCAGCCCTGCTCCGGGACAGACCTGGTACGAGCAGTACTTC. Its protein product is CASSPAPGQTWYEQYF.

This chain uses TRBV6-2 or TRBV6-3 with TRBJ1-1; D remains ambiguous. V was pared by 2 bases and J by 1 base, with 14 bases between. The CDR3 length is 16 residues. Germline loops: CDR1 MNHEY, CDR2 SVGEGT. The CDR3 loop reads CASSYRPFVGNTEAFF. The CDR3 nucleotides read TGTGCCAGCAGTTACCGTCCTTTTGTAGGGAACACTGAAGCTTTCTTT.

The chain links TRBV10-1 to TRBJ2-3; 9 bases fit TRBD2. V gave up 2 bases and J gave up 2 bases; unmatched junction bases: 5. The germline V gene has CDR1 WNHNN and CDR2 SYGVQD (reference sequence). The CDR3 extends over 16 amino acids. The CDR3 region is CASSEASGDHTDTQYF. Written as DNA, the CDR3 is TGCGCCAGCAGTGAGGCTAGCGGGGACCACACAGATACGCAGTATTTT.

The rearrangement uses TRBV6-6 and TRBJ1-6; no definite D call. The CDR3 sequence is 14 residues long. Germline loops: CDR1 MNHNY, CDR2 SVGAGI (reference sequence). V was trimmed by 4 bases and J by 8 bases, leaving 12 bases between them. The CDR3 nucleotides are TGTGCCAGCAGTTTTTCCAACTGGGATTCACCCCTCCACTTT. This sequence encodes CASSFSNWDSPLHF.

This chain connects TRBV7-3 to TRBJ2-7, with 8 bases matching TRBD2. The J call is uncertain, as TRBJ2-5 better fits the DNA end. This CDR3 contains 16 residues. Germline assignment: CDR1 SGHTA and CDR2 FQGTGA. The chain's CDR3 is CASSSGTSGAQETQYF. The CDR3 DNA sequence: TGTGCCAGCAGCTCGGGAACTAGCGGTGCCCAAGAGACCCAGTACTTC.

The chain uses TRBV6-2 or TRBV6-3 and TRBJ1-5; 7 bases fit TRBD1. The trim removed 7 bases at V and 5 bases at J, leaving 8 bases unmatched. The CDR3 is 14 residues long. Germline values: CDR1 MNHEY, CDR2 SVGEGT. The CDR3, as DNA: TGTGCCAGCAACATCGGACAGGTGGATCAGCCCCAGCATTTT. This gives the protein CASNIGQVDQPQHF.

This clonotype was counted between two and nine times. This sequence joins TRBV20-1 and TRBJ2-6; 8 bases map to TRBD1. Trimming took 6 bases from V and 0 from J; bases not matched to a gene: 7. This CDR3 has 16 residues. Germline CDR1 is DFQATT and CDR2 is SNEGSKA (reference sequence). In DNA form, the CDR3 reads TGCAGTGCCCGGCAGGGGGCCAGCTCTGGGGCCAACGTCCTGACTTTC. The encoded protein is CSARQGASSGANVLTF.

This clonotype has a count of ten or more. Here the CDR3 DNA reads TGTGCCAGCAGCCAACAACATGACGAGCAGTACTTC. Its translation is CASSQQHDEQYF. This chain connects TRBV3-1 to TRBJ2-4, with D unresolved. The J call is uncertain, as TRBJ2-7 better fits the DNA end. This CDR3 has 12 residues. Germline V gene lookup returns CDR1 LGHDT and CDR2 YNNKEL (reference sequence).

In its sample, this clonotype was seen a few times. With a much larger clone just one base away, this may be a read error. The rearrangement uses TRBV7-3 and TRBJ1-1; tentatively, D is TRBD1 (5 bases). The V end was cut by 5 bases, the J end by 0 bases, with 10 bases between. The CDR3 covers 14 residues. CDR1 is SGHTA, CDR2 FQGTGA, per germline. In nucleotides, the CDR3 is TGTGCCAGCAGCGTGGGACCGATGAACACTGAAGCTTTCTTT. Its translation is CASSVGPMNTEAFF. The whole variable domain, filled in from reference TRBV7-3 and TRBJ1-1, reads GAGVSQTPSNKVTEKGKYVELRCDPISGHTALYWYRQSLGQGPEFLIYFQGTGAADDSGLPNDRFFAVRPEGSVSTLKIQRTERGDSAVYLCASSVGPMNTEAFFGQGTRLTVV.

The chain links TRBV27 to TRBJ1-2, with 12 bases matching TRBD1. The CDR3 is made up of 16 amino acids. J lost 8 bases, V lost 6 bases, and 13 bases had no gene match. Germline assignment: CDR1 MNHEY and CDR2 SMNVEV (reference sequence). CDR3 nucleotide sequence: TGTGCCAGCAGGTCCGGGACAGGGGGCTTTCTGGGAGGCTACACCTTC. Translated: CASRSGTGGFLGGYTF.

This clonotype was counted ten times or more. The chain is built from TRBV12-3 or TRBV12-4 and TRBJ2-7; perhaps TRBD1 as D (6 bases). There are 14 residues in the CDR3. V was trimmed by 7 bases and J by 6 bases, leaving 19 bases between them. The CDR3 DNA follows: TGTGCCAGCATCCCATCAGGGGCGCGTCGCGAGCAGTACTTC. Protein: CASIPSGARREQYF.

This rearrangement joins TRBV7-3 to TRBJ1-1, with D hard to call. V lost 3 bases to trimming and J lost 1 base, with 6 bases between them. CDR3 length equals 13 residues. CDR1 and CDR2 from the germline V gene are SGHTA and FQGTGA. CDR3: CASSFKPNTEAFF. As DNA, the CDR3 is TGTGCCAGCAGCTTCAAACCGAACACTGAAGCTTTCTTT. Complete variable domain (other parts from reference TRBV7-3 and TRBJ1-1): GAGVSQTPSNKVTEKGKYVELRCDPISGHTALYWYRQSLGQGPEFLIYFQGTGAADDSGLPNDRFFAVRPEGSVSTLKIQRTERGDSAVYLCASSFKPNTEAFFGQGTRLTVV.

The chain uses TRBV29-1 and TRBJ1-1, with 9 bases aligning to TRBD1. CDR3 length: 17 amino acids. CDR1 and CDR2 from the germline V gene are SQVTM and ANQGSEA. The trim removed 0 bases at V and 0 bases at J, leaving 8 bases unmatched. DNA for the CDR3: TGCAGCGTTGAAGACGGGTGGACAGGGGAGGTGAACACTGAAGCTTTCTTT. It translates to CSVEDGWTGEVNTEAFF.

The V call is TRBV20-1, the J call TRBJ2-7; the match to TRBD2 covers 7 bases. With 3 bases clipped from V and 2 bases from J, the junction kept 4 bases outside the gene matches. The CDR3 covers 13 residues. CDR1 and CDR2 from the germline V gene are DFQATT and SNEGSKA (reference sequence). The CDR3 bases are TGCAGTGCTAGGAGTCTAGCGGCCTACGAGCAGTACTTC. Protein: CSARSLAAYEQYF.

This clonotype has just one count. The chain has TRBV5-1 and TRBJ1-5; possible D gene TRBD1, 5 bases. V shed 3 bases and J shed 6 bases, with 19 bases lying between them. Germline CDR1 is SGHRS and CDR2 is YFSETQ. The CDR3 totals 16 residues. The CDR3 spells CASSSPGPRGCQPQHF. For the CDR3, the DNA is TGCGCCAGCAGCTCACCGGGACCTAGAGGTTGTCAGCCCCAGCATTTT.

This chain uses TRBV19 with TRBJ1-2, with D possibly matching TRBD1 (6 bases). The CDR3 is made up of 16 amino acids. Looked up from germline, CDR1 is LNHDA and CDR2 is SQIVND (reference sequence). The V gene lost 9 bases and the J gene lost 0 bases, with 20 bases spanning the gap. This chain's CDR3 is CARDSDEPPPNYGYTF. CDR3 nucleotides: TGTGCCAGGGACAGCGACGAACCTCCGCCTAACTATGGCTACACCTTC.

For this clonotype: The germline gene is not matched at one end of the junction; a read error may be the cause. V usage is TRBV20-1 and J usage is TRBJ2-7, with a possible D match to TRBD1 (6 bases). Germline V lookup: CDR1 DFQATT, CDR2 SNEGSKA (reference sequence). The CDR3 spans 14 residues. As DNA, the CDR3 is TGCAGTGCTAGTCCTAGGGACACCTCCTACGAGCGGTACTTC. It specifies CSASPRDTSYERYF.

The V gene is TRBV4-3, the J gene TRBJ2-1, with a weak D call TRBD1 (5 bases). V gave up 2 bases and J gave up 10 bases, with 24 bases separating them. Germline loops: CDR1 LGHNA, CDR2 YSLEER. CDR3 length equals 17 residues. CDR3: CASSQTGRTLPYREQFF. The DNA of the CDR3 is TGCGCCAGCAGCCAAACTGGCAGGACCCTCCCGTACAGGGAGCAGTTCTTC.

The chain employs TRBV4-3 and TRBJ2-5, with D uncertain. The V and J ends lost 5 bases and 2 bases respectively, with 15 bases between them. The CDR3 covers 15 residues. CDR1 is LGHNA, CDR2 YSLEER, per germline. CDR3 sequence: CASSKVWGQQETQYF. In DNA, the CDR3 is TGCGCCAGCAGCAAGGTTTGGGGTCAACAAGAGACCCAGTACTTC.